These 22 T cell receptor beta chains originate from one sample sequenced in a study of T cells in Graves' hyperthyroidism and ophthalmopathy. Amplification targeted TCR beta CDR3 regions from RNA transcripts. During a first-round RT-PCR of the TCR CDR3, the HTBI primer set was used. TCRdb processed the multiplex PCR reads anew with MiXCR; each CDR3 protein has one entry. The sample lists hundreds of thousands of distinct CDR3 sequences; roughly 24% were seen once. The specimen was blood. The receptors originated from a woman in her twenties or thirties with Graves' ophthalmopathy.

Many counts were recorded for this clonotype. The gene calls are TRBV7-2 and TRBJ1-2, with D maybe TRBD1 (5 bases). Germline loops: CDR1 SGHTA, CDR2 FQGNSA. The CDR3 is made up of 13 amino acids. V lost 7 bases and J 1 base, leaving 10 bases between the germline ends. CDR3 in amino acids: CASMGRDNYGYTF. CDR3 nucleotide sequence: TGTGCCAGCATGGGCAGGGATAACTATGGCTACACCTTC.

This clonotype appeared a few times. This CDR3 reads CASSFDRDNTGELFF. The CDR3 nucleotides read TGTGCCAGCAGTTTCGACAGGGATAACACCGGGGAGCTGTTTTTT. This sequence joins TRBV6-5 and TRBJ2-2; TRBD1 matches at 7 bases. The V segment lost 4 bases and the J segment 2 bases; nucleotides outside the gene matches: 4. The CDR3 sequence is 15 residues long. Germline V CDR1 and CDR2: MNHEY, SVGAGI.

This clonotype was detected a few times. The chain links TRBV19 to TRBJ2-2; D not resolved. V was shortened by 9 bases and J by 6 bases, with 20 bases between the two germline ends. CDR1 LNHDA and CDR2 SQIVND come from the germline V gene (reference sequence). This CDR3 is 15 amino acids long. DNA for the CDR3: TGTGCCAGCCGGGCGCCCCCCCCGGTCTCCGGGGAGCTGTTTTTT. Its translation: CASRAPPPVSGELFF.

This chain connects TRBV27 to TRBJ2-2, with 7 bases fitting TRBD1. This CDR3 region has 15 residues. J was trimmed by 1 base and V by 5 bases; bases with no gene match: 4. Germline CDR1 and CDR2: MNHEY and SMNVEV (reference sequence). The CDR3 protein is CASSPHRGNTGELFF. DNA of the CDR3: TGTGCCAGCAGTCCCCACAGGGGGAACACCGGGGAGCTGTTTTTT.

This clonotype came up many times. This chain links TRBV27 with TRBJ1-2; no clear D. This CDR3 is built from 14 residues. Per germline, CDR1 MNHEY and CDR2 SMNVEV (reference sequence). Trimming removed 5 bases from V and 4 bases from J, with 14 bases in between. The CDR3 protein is CASSSYGSSYGYTF. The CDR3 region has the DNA TGTGCCAGCAGTAGCTACGGGAGCTCCTATGGCTACACCTTC.

The CDR3 reads CASSSRGQGKMAEAFF. The CDR3 DNA reads TGCGCCAGCAGCTCCAGGGGACAGGGGAAAATGGCTGAAGCTTTCTTT. The V and J genes are TRBV5-1 and TRBJ1-1; TRBD1 aligns across 10 bases. After removal of 3 bases from V and 6 bases from J, the junction contained 11 bases not matched to a gene. The germline V gene has CDR1 SGHRS and CDR2 YFSETQ. This CDR3 is built from 16 residues.

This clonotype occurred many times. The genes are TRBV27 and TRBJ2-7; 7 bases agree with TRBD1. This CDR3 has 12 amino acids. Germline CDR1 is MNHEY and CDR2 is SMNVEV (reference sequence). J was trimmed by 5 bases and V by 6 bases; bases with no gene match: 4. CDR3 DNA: TGTGCCAGCAGGACAGGGTCCCACGAGCAGTACTTC. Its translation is CASRTGSHEQYF.

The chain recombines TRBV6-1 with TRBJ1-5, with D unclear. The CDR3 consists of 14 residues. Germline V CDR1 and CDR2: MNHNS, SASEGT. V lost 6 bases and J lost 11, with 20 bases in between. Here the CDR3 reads CASRPSGQPRSQHF. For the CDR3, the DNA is TGTGCCAGCAGACCCTCCGGTCAACCTAGATCCCAGCATTTT.

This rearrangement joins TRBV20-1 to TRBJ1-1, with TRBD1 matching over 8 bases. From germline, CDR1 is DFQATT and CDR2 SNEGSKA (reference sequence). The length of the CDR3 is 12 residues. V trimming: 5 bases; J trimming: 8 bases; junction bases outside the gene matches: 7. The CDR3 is CSARDRTPEAFF. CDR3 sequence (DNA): TGCAGTGCTCGGGACAGGACCCCAGAAGCTTTCTTT.

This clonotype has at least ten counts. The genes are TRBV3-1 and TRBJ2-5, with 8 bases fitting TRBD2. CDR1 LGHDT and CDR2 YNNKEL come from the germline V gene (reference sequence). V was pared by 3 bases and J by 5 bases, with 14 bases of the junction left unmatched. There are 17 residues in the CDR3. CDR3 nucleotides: TGTGCCAGCAGCCACGATCGACTAGCGCGTCAATCGGAGACCCAGTACTTC. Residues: CASSHDRLARQSETQYF.

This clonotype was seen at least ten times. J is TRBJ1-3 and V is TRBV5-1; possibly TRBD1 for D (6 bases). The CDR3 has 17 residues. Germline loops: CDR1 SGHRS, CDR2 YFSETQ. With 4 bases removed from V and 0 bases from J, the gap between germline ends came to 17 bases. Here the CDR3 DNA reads TGCGCCAGCAGCCCGCGAACAGGGAAAAACTCTGGAAACACCATATATTTT. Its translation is CASSPRTGKNSGNTIYF.

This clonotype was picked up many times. CDR3 nucleotide sequence: TGCGCCAGCAGACAAACAGGGGCGCGGGAGAACACTGAAGCTTTCTTT. Translating gives CASRQTGARENTEAFF. The J gene is TRBJ1-1, the V gene TRBV5-1; TRBD1 aligns across 7 bases. This CDR3 spans 16 amino acids. CDR1 is SGHRS and CDR2 is YFSETQ in the germline V gene. The trim removed 5 bases at V and 1 base at J, leaving 11 bases unmatched.

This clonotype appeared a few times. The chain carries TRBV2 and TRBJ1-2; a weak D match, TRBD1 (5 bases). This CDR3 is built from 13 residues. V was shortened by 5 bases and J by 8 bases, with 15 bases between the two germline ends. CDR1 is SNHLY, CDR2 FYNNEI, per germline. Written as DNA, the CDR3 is TGTGCCAGCAGTACTTTGGGGAGGGACGGCTACACCTTC. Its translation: CASSTLGRDGYTF.

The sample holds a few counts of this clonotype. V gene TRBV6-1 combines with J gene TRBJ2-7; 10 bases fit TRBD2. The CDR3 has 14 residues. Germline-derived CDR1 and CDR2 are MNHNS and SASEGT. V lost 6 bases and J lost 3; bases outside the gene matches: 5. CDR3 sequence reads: CASRTLAGVYEQYF. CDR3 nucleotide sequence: TGTGCCAGCAGAACCCTAGCGGGAGTCTACGAGCAGTACTTC.

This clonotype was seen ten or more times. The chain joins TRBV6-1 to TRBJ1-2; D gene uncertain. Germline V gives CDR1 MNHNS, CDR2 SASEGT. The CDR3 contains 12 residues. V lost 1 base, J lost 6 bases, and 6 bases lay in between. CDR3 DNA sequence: TGTGCCAGCAGTGAAGGACTCAATGGCTACACCTTC. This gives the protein CASSEGLNGYTF.

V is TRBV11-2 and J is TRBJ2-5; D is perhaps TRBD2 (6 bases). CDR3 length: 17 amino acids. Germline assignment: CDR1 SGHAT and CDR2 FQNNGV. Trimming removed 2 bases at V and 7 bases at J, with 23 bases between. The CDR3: CASSLIPSGLASPTQYF. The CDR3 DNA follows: TGTGCCAGCAGCTTAATCCCTTCGGGGCTAGCGTCGCCGACCCAGTACTTC.

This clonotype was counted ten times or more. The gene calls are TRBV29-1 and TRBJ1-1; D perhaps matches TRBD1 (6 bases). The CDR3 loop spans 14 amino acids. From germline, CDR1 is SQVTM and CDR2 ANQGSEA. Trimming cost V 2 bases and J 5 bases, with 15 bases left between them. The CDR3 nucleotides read TGCAGCGTTGAATACTTACAGGGTAAGACTGAAGCTTTCTTT. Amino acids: CSVEYLQGKTEAFF.

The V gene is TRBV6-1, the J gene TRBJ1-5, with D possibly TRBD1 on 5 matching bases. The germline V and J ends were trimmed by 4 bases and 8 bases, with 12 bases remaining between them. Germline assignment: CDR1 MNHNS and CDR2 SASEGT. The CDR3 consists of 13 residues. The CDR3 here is CASSGTRAEPQHF. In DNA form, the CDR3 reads TGTGCCAGCAGTGGGACAAGAGCTGAGCCCCAGCATTTT.

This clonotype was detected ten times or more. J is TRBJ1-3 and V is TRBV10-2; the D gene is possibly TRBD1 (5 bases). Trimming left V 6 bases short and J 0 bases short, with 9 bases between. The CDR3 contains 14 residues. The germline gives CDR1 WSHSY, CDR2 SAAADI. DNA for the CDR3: TGCGCCAGCAGGGGCGGACACTCTGGAAACACCATATATTTT. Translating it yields CASRGGHSGNTIYF.

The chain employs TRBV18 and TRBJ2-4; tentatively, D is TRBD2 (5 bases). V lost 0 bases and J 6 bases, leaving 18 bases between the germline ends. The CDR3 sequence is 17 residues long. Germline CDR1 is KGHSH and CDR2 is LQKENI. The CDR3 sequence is CASSPPARGPSGNIQYF. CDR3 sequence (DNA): TGTGCCAGCTCACCACCGGCGAGAGGGCCCTCTGGAAACATTCAGTACTTC.

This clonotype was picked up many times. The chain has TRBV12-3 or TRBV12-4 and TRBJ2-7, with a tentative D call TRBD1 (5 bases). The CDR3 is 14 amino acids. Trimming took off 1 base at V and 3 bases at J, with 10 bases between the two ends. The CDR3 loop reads CASSLEPRGYEQYF. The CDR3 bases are TGTGCCAGCAGTTTAGAGCCAAGGGGCTACGAGCAGTACTTC.

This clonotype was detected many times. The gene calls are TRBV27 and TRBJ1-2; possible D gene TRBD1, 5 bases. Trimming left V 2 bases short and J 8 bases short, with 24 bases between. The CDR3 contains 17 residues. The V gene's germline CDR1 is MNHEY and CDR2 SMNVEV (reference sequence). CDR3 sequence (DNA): TGTGCCAGCAGTTTAAAACCCCCGGGACGCCTGTGGGGAGGCTACACCTTC. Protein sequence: CASSLKPPGRLWGGYTF.